Below, 27 T cell receptor beta chains from the same sample are listed, as sequenced in a study of early T cells in non-severe SARS-CoV-2 infection. TCRdb re-analysed the 5' RACE reads in MiXCR, keeping a single row per CDR3 protein. The data show about 97,000 distinct CDR3 sequences, about 12% seen once. The sequenced sample consisted of whole blood. These receptors all come from an adult who was a healthcare worker with PCR-confirmed SARS-CoV-2 infection or an uninfected control (not recorded which).

There are a few counts of this clonotype. The chain carries TRBV18 and TRBJ2-1, with 10 bases aligning to TRBD2. This CDR3 region has 16 residues. Germline V gene data show CDR1 as KGHSH and CDR2 as LQKENI. Trimming cost V 6 bases and J 5 bases; bases outside gene matches: 10. The CDR3 reads CASSQALAGFDNEQFF. In DNA form, the CDR3 reads TGTGCCAGCTCCCAAGCACTAGCGGGATTCGACAATGAGCAGTTCTTC.

This clonotype was observed a few times. This chain uses TRBV7-3 with TRBJ2-5; a possible D gene is TRBD1 (5 bases). The V gene's germline CDR1 is SGHTA and CDR2 FQGTGA. CDR3 length: 15 residues. V lost 1 base to trimming and J lost 3 bases, with 12 bases between them. The CDR3 DNA reads TGTGCCAGCAGCTTAAACGGACAAAAGGAAGAGACCCAGTACTTC. Translated: CASSLNGQKEETQYF.

Only a few counts were recorded for this clonotype. The gene calls are TRBV27 and TRBJ2-1; D remains ambiguous. The CDR3 spans 15 residues. Germline-derived CDR1 and CDR2 are MNHEY and SMNVEV (reference sequence). V gave up 1 base and J gave up 4 bases, with 11 bases separating them. CDR3 region: CASSLLGPRYNEQFF. The DNA for the CDR3 is TGTGCCAGCAGTTTATTGGGTCCAAGATACAATGAGCAGTTCTTC.

This clonotype was counted at least ten times. The chain recombines TRBV12-3 or TRBV12-4 with TRBJ2-3; D unclear. This CDR3 is built from 11 residues. Trimming removed 8 bases from V and 6 bases from J, with 9 bases in between. The CDR3 spells CASGRWDTQYF. The CDR3 DNA reads as TGTGCCAGCGGACGATGGGATACGCAGTATTTT.

The sample holds a few counts of this clonotype. The chain links TRBV28 to TRBJ2-7; D possibly corresponds to TRBD2 (6 bases). Trimming took 3 bases from V and 5 from J, leaving 14 bases between them. Germline CDR1 and CDR2: MDHEN and SYDVKM. The CDR3 totals 14 residues. CDR3 sequence: CASSFRRRGDEQYF. As DNA, the CDR3 is TGTGCCAGCAGTTTCAGGAGGAGGGGCGACGAGCAGTACTTC. The full variable domain, in which reference TRBV28 and TRBJ2-7 provide the parts outside the CDR3, is DVKVTQSSRYLVKRTGEKVFLECVQDMDHENMFWYRQDPGLGLRLIYFSYDVKMKEKGDIPEGYSVSREKKERFSLILESASTNQTSMYLCASSFRRRGDEQYFGPGTRLTVT.

This clonotype turned up a few times. The chain links TRBV27 to TRBJ1-6; the D gene is possibly TRBD1 (5 bases). Trimming removed 0 bases at V and 6 bases at J, with 9 bases between. From germline, CDR1 is MNHEY and CDR2 SMNVEV (reference sequence). The CDR3 runs 15 residues. The CDR3 region has the DNA TGTGCCAGCAGTTTATCAGGGACGATTAATTCACCCCTCCACTTT. Translated: CASSLSGTINSPLHF.

This clonotype appeared many times. The chain combines TRBV24-1 with TRBJ2-3; a weak D match, TRBD2 (6 bases). Germline CDR1 and CDR2: KGHDR and SFDVKD. Trimming removed 2 bases from V and 6 bases from J, with 11 bases in between. The CDR3 has 14 residues. The CDR3 loop is CATSDSGRGDTQYF. The DNA for the CDR3 is TGTGCCACCAGTGATTCCGGACGGGGGGATACGCAGTATTTT.

In its sample, this clonotype was seen many times. V usage is TRBV29-1 and J usage is TRBJ2-3; the D is unclear. Germline loops: CDR1 SQVTM, CDR2 ANQGSEA. Trimming stripped 2 bases from V and 0 bases from J, with 6 bases between. CDR3 length: 13 amino acids. This CDR3 reads CSVERQSTDTQYF. The CDR3 DNA reads TGCAGCGTTGAAAGGCAGAGCACAGATACGCAGTATTTT.

This clonotype was seen at least ten times. The chain has TRBV9 and TRBJ1-3, with 7 bases fitting TRBD1. The CDR3 consists of 15 residues. Germline V gene sequence: CDR1 SGDLS, CDR2 YYNGEE. Trimming cost V 1 base and J 0 bases; bases outside gene matches: 1. This chain's CDR3 is CASSVTGVSGNTIYF. CDR3 nucleotides: TGTGCCAGCAGCGTAACAGGGGTCTCTGGAAACACCATATATTTT.

The CDR3 loop is CASSVGPPDYEQYF. DNA for the CDR3: TGTGCCAGCAGCGTAGGGCCCCCAGATTACGAGCAGTACTTC. V usage is TRBV9 and J usage is TRBJ2-7; D remains unclear. The CDR3 totals 14 residues. Germline values: CDR1 SGDLS, CDR2 YYNGEE. V lost 0 bases and J 4 bases, leaving 11 bases between the germline ends.

This clonotype was picked up many times. The genes are TRBV12-3 or TRBV12-4 and TRBJ2-3; 7 nucleotides agree with TRBD2. V shed 4 bases, J shed 3 bases, and the junction held 13 bases outside the gene matches. The CDR3 runs to 17 residues. The CDR3 DNA sequence: TGTGCCAGCAGTTCTCGGGCGACTAGCCGGTCGACAGATACGCAGTATTTT. Translation: CASSSRATSRSTDTQYF.

This clonotype was found a few times. This chain uses TRBV25-1 with TRBJ2-1; 13 nucleotides line up with TRBD2. The length of the CDR3 is 15 residues. V was clipped by 3 bases and J by 10 bases; unmatched bases: 6. Germline values: CDR1 MGHDK, CDR2 SYGVNS. This CDR3 is CASSEVGLAGTEQFF. The CDR3 coding sequence is TGTGCCAGCAGTGAGGTGGGACTAGCGGGGACAGAGCAGTTCTTC.

A single count supports this clonotype. The chain carries TRBV28 and TRBJ2-1; perhaps TRBD2 as D (6 bases). CDR3 length equals 13 residues. V shed 10 bases and J shed 6 bases, with 16 bases lying between them. CDR1 is MDHEN, CDR2 SYDVKM, per germline. The CDR3 protein is CAMGGRGANEQFF. The CDR3 DNA is TGTGCCATGGGGGGACGCGGTGCCAATGAGCAGTTCTTC.

The sample holds many counts of this clonotype. The chain employs TRBV20-1 and TRBJ1-6; 9 bases are shared with TRBD1. Losses at the gene ends were 1 base for V and 9 bases for J; bases not matched to a gene: 7. The V gene's germline CDR1 is DFQATT and CDR2 SNEGSKA (reference sequence). This CDR3 has 15 amino acids. The CDR3 bases are TGCAGTGCTAGAGGTGGGGACAGGGACACTTCACCCCTCCACTTT. Protein sequence: CSARGGDRDTSPLHF.

The count of this clonotype is one. This chain uses TRBV11-1 with TRBJ1-3, with 7 bases matching TRBD1. The V and J ends lost 8 bases and 7 bases, in that order; junction bases with no gene match: 5. The CDR3 is 12 residues long. The germline V gene encodes CDR1 SGHAT and CDR2 FQDESV (reference sequence). The CDR3 here is CASGSQGNTIYF. The CDR3 nucleotides are TGTGCCAGCGGATCACAGGGGAACACCATATATTTT. Combining the CDR3 with reference TRBV11-1 and TRBJ1-3 gives the whole variable domain EAEVAQSPRYKITEKSQAVAFWCDPISGHATLYWYRQILGQGPELLVQFQDESVVDDSQLPKDRFSAERLKGVDSTLKIQPAELGDSAMYLCASGSQGNTIYFGEGSWLTVV.

The J gene is TRBJ2-7, the V gene TRBV12-3 or TRBV12-4, with a tentative D call TRBD1 (7 bases). CDR3 length: 16 amino acids. Between the trimmed V and J ends, which lost 3 bases and 5 bases, there was a span of 20 bases. CDR3 nucleotide sequence: TGTGCCAGCAGTTTGTGGGTCGGGCAGGGGGGACACGAGCAGTACTTC. It specifies CASSLWVGQGGHEQYF.

This chain uses TRBV7-2 with TRBJ2-5, with 7 bases aligning to TRBD2. After removal of 3 bases from V and 2 bases from J, the junction contained 9 bases not matched to a gene. The CDR3 loop spans 16 amino acids. Per the germline V gene, CDR1 is SGHTA and CDR2 is FQGNSA. The CDR3 loop reads CASSLRETSQQETQYF. Written as DNA, the CDR3 is TGTGCCAGCAGCTTGAGGGAGACTAGCCAACAAGAGACCCAGTACTTC.

The chain recombines TRBV2 with TRBJ1-3, with 7 bases identical to TRBD1. Trimming at V came to 5 bases and at J to 7 bases, leaving 8 bases not matched to a gene. CDR3 length: 14 residues. CDR1 is SNHLY and CDR2 is FYNNEI in the germline V gene. The CDR3 nucleotides are TGTGCCAGCAGTCGGGACAGCCGTTGGAACACCATATATTTT. It specifies CASSRDSRWNTIYF.

The rearrangement joins TRBV7-8 to TRBJ1-1; 7 nucleotides line up with TRBD1. The germline CDR1 and CDR2 sequences are SGHVS and FQNEAQ. J was trimmed by 8 bases and V by 4 bases; bases with no gene match: 7. CDR3 length: 13 residues. Written as DNA, the CDR3 is TGTGCCAGCAGCTCTGGCAGACAGGGCGAAGCTTTCTTT. It yields the protein CASSSGRQGEAFF.

The table lists this clonotype with many counts. This sequence joins TRBV12-3 or TRBV12-4 and TRBJ2-3; D perhaps matches TRBD2 (5 bases). V lost 11 bases and J lost 3, with 18 bases in between. The CDR3 spans 14 residues. In DNA form, the CDR3 reads TGTGCCGTCTCCGCCATCGGGGTGACAGATACGCAGTATTTT. Its protein is CAVSAIGVTDTQYF.

A few counts support this clonotype. The rearrangement links TRBV25-1 to TRBJ2-5, with D unclear. This CDR3 has 11 amino acids. V lost 2 bases and J 5 bases, leaving 3 bases between the germline ends. Germline assignment: CDR1 MGHDK and CDR2 SYGVNS. CDR3 in amino acids: CASSEVETQYF. Here the CDR3 DNA reads TGTGCCAGCAGTGAAGTCGAGACCCAGTACTTC.

This clonotype was seen a handful of times. The rearrangement links TRBV19 to TRBJ2-2; no clear D. V dropped 3 bases and J dropped 8 bases, with 7 bases sitting between them. Germline loops: CDR1 LNHDA, CDR2 SQIVND (reference sequence). This CDR3 region has 12 residues. Here the CDR3 DNA reads TGTGCCAGTAGTATGACGAGGGGGGAGCTGTTTTTT. Translating gives CASSMTRGELFF.

This clonotype was seen just once. The chain links TRBV10-3 to TRBJ2-7; TRBD1 matches 10 bases. CDR3 length equals 15 residues. Unmatched junction bases numbered 7, after V lost 6 bases and J lost 2 bases. Germline values: CDR1 ENHRY, CDR2 SYGVKD. CDR3 bases: TGTGCCATCAGCCCGATGACAGGGGGCACCTACGAGCAGTACTTC. Its protein is CAISPMTGGTYEQYF.

In this sample, this clonotype turned up many times. V is TRBV28 and J is TRBJ2-1; no reliable D call. Germline V gives CDR1 MDHEN, CDR2 SYDVKM. The CDR3 is made up of 15 amino acids. V was clipped by 5 bases and J by 2 bases, with 13 bases between them. Here the CDR3 reads CASSPAGSPYNEQFF. The CDR3 DNA reads as TGTGCCAGCAGTCCCGCCGGCTCGCCCTACAATGAGCAGTTCTTC.

The chain combines TRBV2 with TRBJ1-1; D is uncertain. Germline CDR1 and CDR2: SNHLY and FYNNEI. The CDR3 extends over 10 amino acids. Between the trimmed V and J ends, which lost 7 bases and 8 bases, there was a span of 8 bases. CDR3 nucleotides: TGTGCCAGCAAGCTTACAGAAGCTTTCTTT. This gives the protein CASKLTEAFF.

CDR3 coding DNA: TGTGCCTGGAGTGTTAACGTTTTGAACACTGAAGCTTTCTTT. Translating it yields CAWSVNVLNTEAFF. This rearrangement joins TRBV30 to TRBJ1-1; D ambiguous. Trimming left V 0 bases short and J 0 bases short, with 8 bases between. Germline V gene data show CDR1 as GTSNPN and CDR2 as SVGIG (reference sequence). The CDR3 is made up of 14 amino acids. The complete variable domain, with remaining parts taken from reference TRBV30 and TRBJ1-1, reads SQTIHQWPATLVQPVGSPLSLECTVEGTSNPNLYWYRQAAGRGLQLLFYSVGIGQISSEVPQNLSASRPQDRQFILSSKKLLLSDSGFYLCAWSVNVLNTEAFFGQGTRLTVV.

The chain links TRBV28 to TRBJ2-3, with D hard to call. Trimming shortened V by 3 bases and J by 1 base, and 17 bases separated the two germline ends. The CDR3 is made up of 17 amino acids. Germline V CDR1 and CDR2: MDHEN, SYDVKM. The CDR3 DNA reads as TGTGCCAGCAGTTTTCCAGGACGGCTAGTTGGCACAGATACGCAGTATTTT. Its protein product is CASSFPGRLVGTDTQYF.